The next 27 T cell receptor beta chains were all read from a single sample in a study of stem cell transplantation in POMP-related autoinflammatory disease. Assay used: immunoSEQ multiplex PCR; TCRdb lists only in-frame clones, some missing. The sample includes some 69,000 clones, more than 75% of them seen just once. The sample in question was CD4+ T cells from PBMCs, obtained after stem cell transplantation. These receptors were collected from a human patient with POMP-related autoinflammation and immune dysregulation (PRAID). Some T cells may possibly be graft donor cells.

This clone has only one observation. The V call is TRBV5-1, the J call TRBJ2-5; 13 nucleotides match TRBD2. CDR1 is SGHRS and CDR2 is YFSETQ in the germline V gene. This CDR3 spans 15 amino acids. The V gene end was trimmed by 4 bases and the J gene end by 7 bases; junction bases not matched to a gene: 7. The CDR3 loop is CASSHGLAGVLTQYF. The CDR3 DNA reads TGCGCCAGCAGCCATGGACTAGCGGGGGTCCTGACCCAGTACTTC.

In the case of this clone: In the same sample, other DNA sequences code for this CDR3. The J gene is TRBJ1-2, the V gene TRBV19, with TRBD1 matching 7 bases. This CDR3 is built from 14 residues. Germline CDR1 reads LNHDA; CDR2 reads SQIVND (reference sequence). V lost 4 bases and J lost 2; bases outside the gene matches: 4. The CDR3 region has the DNA TGTGCCAGTAGTAAGAGCAGGGGGAACTATGGCTACACCTTC. It yields the protein CASSKSRGNYGYTF.

The V call is TRBV5-4, the J call TRBJ2-7; 8 positions match TRBD2. The V and J ends lost 0 bases and 3 bases, in that order; junction bases with no gene match: 11. CDR3 size: 17 residues. The V gene's germline CDR1 is SGHNT and CDR2 YYREEE (reference sequence). Written as DNA, the CDR3 is TGTGCCAGCAGCTTGGGAGGCGGTAGCGGGACCCTCTACGAGCAGTACTTC. This codes for CASSLGGGSGTLYEQYF.

The V and J genes are TRBV5-4 and TRBJ2-3, with TRBD1 identical over 10 bases. This CDR3 comprises 14 residues. CDR1 and CDR2 from the germline V gene are SGHNT and YYREEE (reference sequence). V lost 4 bases to trimming and J lost 6 bases; unmatched junction nucleotides: 5. CDR3: CASSQDRGRDTQYF. In nucleotides, the CDR3 is TGTGCCAGCAGCCAAGACAGGGGGCGGGATACGCAGTATTTT.

The chain has TRBV7-2 and TRBJ2-5; 12 bases match TRBD2. V shed 5 bases and J 2 bases; nucleotides not matched to a gene: 3. The CDR3 loop spans 15 amino acids. Germline V gene data show CDR1 as SGHTA and CDR2 as FQGNSA. The CDR3 region has the DNA TGTGCCAGCAGCCATCTAGCGGGGGGGCAAGAGACCCAGTACTTC. This gives the protein CASSHLAGGQETQYF. Full variable domain (missing parts from reference TRBV7-2 and TRBJ2-5): GAGVSQSPSNKVTEKGKDVELRCDPISGHTALYWYRQSLGQGLEFLIYFQGNSAPDKSGLPSDRFSAERTGGSVSTLTIQRTQQEDSAVYLCASSHLAGGQETQYFGPGTRLLVL.

The chain combines TRBV6-5 with TRBJ2-7; D remains unclear. Germline assignment: CDR1 MNHEY and CDR2 SVGAGI. V lost 0 bases, J lost 1 base, and 10 bases lay in between. The CDR3 totals 15 residues. CDR3 bases: TGTGCCAGCAGTTACTCGAGAGAACAGTCCTACGAGCAGTACTTC. Translation: CASSYSREQSYEQYF.

The chain couples TRBV2 to TRBJ1-1, with D uncertain. Per germline, CDR1 SNHLY and CDR2 FYNNEI. V was cut by 4 bases and J by 1 base, with 13 bases left in between. The CDR3 sequence is 15 residues long. Here the CDR3 DNA reads TGTGCCAGCAGTGTAGACGGCCCTGGGAACACTGAAGCTTTCTTT. This encodes CASSVDGPGNTEAFF.

The V gene is TRBV28, the J gene TRBJ1-1; 9 bases are a match to TRBD1. The germline V gene has CDR1 MDHEN and CDR2 SYDVKM. The CDR3 has 15 residues. The V gene end was trimmed by 5 bases and the J gene end by 4 bases; junction bases not matched to a gene: 8. The DNA for the CDR3 is TGTGCCAGCAGTCCCGTGACAGGGGGGGGCACTGAAGCTTTCTTT. This translates into CASSPVTGGGTEAFF. Combining the CDR3 with reference TRBV28 and TRBJ1-1 gives the whole variable domain DVKVTQSSRYLVKRTGEKVFLECVQDMDHENMFWYRQDPGLGLRLIYFSYDVKMKEKGDIPEGYSVSREKKERFSLILESASTNQTSMYLCASSPVTGGGTEAFFGQGTRLTVV.

This CDR3 is CASSPPGLSGANVLTF. CDR3 nucleotides: TGTGCCAGCTCACCACCGGGCCTGTCTGGGGCCAACGTCCTGACTTTC. The rearrangement uses TRBV18 and TRBJ2-6; D is unresolved. V lost 0 bases to trimming and J lost 1 base, with 7 bases between them. The CDR3 length is 16 residues. CDR1 is KGHSH, CDR2 LQKENI, per germline.

This clone has just one count. The J gene is TRBJ1-1, the V gene TRBV7-9, with 7 bases that match TRBD1. V shed 7 bases and J 1 base; nucleotides not matched to a gene: 18. Looked up from germline, CDR1 is SEHNR and CDR2 is FQNEAQ (reference sequence). The CDR3 sequence is 18 residues long. Written as DNA, the CDR3 is TGTGCCAGCACAAAAATGCGCAGGCTAGGACAGGAGAACACTGAAGCTTTCTTT. Amino acid sequence: CASTKMRRLGQENTEAFF.

The rearrangement links TRBV9 to TRBJ2-1; D gene ambiguous. Trimming removed 3 bases at V and 5 bases at J, with 12 bases between. CDR1 is SGDLS, CDR2 YYNGEE, per germline. There are 14 residues in the CDR3. CDR3 amino acids: CASSAYSSHNEQFF. For the CDR3, the DNA is TGTGCCAGCAGCGCCTACTCTAGTCACAATGAGCAGTTCTTC.

This clone was observed once. The chain employs TRBV2 and TRBJ2-7; 8 nucleotides line up with TRBD1. Germline-derived CDR1 and CDR2 are SNHLY and FYNNEI. V lost 9 bases and J lost 4; bases outside the gene matches: 5. This CDR3 is 12 amino acids long. This CDR3 reads CASGRQGYEQYV. The CDR3 nucleotides are TGTGCCAGTGGGAGACAGGGGTACGAGCAGTACGTC.

This clone was recorded once. J is TRBJ2-3 and V is TRBV9, with 10 bases matching TRBD1. With V trimmed by 0 bases and J by 6 bases, 4 bases remained unmatched. CDR1 and CDR2 (germline): SGDLS, YYNGEE. This CDR3 has 15 residues. CDR3 sequence reads: CASSVAGQGGDTQYF. As DNA, the CDR3 is TGTGCCAGCAGCGTAGCTGGACAGGGGGGGGATACGCAGTATTTT. Using reference TRBV9 and TRBJ2-3 for the parts outside the CDR3, the full variable domain is DSGVTQTPKHLITATGQRVTLRCSPRSGDLSVYWYQQSLDQGLQFLIQYYNGEERAKGNILERFSAQQFPDLHSELNLSSLELGDSALYFCASSVAGQGGDTQYFGPGTRLTVL.

The chain carries TRBV5-6 and TRBJ1-2, with D tentatively TRBD1 (6 bases). Germline V gene lookup returns CDR1 SGHDT and CDR2 YYEEEE. The ends were cut back, 4 bases at V and 8 bases at J, with 15 bases in the middle. The CDR3 sequence is 13 residues long. The CDR3 loop is CASSRRGGRGYTF. The CDR3 nucleotides read TGTGCCAGCAGCCGGCGAGGGGGACGGGGCTACACCTTC. Together with reference TRBV5-6 and TRBJ1-2, the CDR3 gives the full variable domain: DAGVTQSPTHLIKTRGQQVTLRCSPKSGHDTVSWYQQALGQGPQFIFQYYEEEERQRGNFPDRFSGHQFPNYSSELNVNALLLGDSALYLCASSRRGGRGYTFGSGTRLTVV.

V is TRBV5-1 and J is TRBJ2-5; TRBD1 aligns across 9 bases. Germline trimming cut 3 bases from V and 4 bases from J; bases unmatched to any gene: 7. The CDR3 consists of 15 residues. The germline CDR1 and CDR2 sequences are SGHRS and YFSETQ. As DNA, the CDR3 is TGCGCCAGCAGCTCCATCTGGGACAGGGTAGAGACCCAGTACTTC. Translation gives CASSSIWDRVETQYF.

The chain combines TRBV10-3 with TRBJ2-7, with 14 bases fitting TRBD2. Germline CDR1 reads ENHRY; CDR2 reads SYGVKD. The V gene end was trimmed by 1 base and the J gene end by 9 bases; junction bases not matched to a gene: 14. The CDR3 spans 18 residues. CDR3 residues: CAISELMGLAGAYGSQYF. CDR3 nucleotide sequence: TGTGCCATCAGTGAGTTGATGGGACTAGCGGGAGCTTACGGGTCGCAGTACTTC.

This rearrangement joins TRBV6-6 to TRBJ2-6; the D is unclear. This CDR3 has 13 residues. V was trimmed by 2 bases and J by 2 bases, leaving 1 base between them. Germline lookup yields CDR1 MNHNY and CDR2 SVGAGI (reference sequence). CDR3 nucleotide sequence: TGTGCCAGCAGTTACACTGGGGCCAACGTCCTGACTTTC. Translation gives CASSYTGANVLTF.

The chain combines TRBV28 with TRBJ1-2; 10 bases agree with TRBD1. CDR1 and CDR2 from the germline V gene are MDHEN and SYDVKM. The CDR3 has 15 residues. After removal of 4 bases from V and 8 bases from J, the junction contained 10 bases not matched to a gene. The CDR3 region is CASSSRRQGARGYTF. The CDR3 nucleotides read TGTGCCAGCAGTTCGCGTCGACAGGGGGCTAGAGGCTACACCTTC.

This clone was counted between two and nine times. V is TRBV7-9 and J is TRBJ2-2; 8 nucleotides align to TRBD2. The germline V gene has CDR1 SEHNR and CDR2 FQNEAQ (reference sequence). V gave up 3 bases and J gave up 1 base; unmatched junction bases: 7. The CDR3 is 17 amino acids. The CDR3 DNA sequence: TGTGCCAGCAGCTTGAACCGGGGGGGCAAGAACACCGGGGAGCTGTTTTTT. This translates into CASSLNRGGKNTGELFF.

This clone was detected a few times. The V call is TRBV7-9, the J call TRBJ1-2; perhaps TRBD1 as D (5 bases). This CDR3 spans 15 amino acids. V was cut by 4 bases and J by 6 bases, with 18 bases left in between. Germline loops: CDR1 SEHNR, CDR2 FQNEAQ (reference sequence). The CDR3 coding sequence is TGTGCCAGCAGCTCCTGGGACCGGGCAACTGATGGCTACACCTTC. Amino acids: CASSSWDRATDGYTF.

The chain couples TRBV4-2 to TRBJ2-1, with unresolved D. Between the trimmed V and J ends, which lost 2 bases and 8 bases, there was a span of 16 bases. In germline, CDR1 is LGHNA, CDR2 YNFKEQ. The CDR3 sequence is 15 residues long. This CDR3 is CASSQMSGPGDEQFF. The CDR3 coding sequence is TGTGCCAGCAGCCAAATGTCGGGCCCAGGCGATGAGCAGTTCTTC.

The J gene is TRBJ1-6, the V gene TRBV4-1; D is uncertain. Trimming shortened V by 2 bases and J by 9 bases, and 11 bases separated the two germline ends. This CDR3 is built from 14 residues. Germline lookup yields CDR1 MGHRA and CDR2 YSYEKL. The chain's CDR3 is CASSQRYTGSPLHF. CDR3 in DNA: TGCGCCAGCAGCCAAAGGTACACTGGTTCACCCCTCCACTTT.

The chain carries TRBV28 and TRBJ2-7, with TRBD2 as a possible D gene (6 bases). CDR1 MDHEN and CDR2 SYDVKM come from the germline V gene. V lost 2 bases and J 7 bases, leaving 12 bases between the germline ends. The CDR3 sequence is 13 residues long. CDR3 DNA sequence: TGTGCCAGCAGTTTACAGCGCCGGGGGGAGCAGTACTTC. Its translation is CASSLQRRGEQYF.

In DNA form, the CDR3 reads TGTGCCACCAGTGACCCGGGTCCTAATCAGCCCCAGCATTTT. Its translation is CATSDPGPNQPQHF. The chain links TRBV24-1 to TRBJ1-5; D not resolved. V shed 4 bases and J shed 4 bases, with 10 bases lying between them. Germline V gives CDR1 KGHDR, CDR2 SFDVKD. The CDR3 spans 14 residues.

The gene calls are TRBV27 and TRBJ2-1, with 8 bases aligning to TRBD1. From germline, CDR1 is MNHEY and CDR2 SMNVEV (reference sequence). This CDR3 is 18 amino acids long. V gave up 4 bases and J gave up 4 bases; unmatched junction bases: 15. The CDR3 region has the DNA TGTGCCAGCAGTTCTCGACCCCCTGGACAGGGTTGGTACAATGAGCAGTTCTTC. Translating it yields CASSSRPPGQGWYNEQFF.

This clone was picked up a small number of times. This sequence joins TRBV27 and TRBJ2-7; 11 positions match TRBD1. This CDR3 spans 13 amino acids. J lost 4 bases, V lost 4 bases, and 0 bases had no gene match. Germline assignment: CDR1 MNHEY and CDR2 SMNVEV (reference sequence). The CDR3 sequence is CASSWDRGYEQYF. The CDR3, as DNA: TGTGCCAGCAGTTGGGACAGGGGGTACGAGCAGTACTTC.

This chain links TRBV19 with TRBJ1-2; D call uncertain. The CDR3 is 14 residues long. The germline V gene has CDR1 LNHDA and CDR2 SQIVND (reference sequence). Trimming shortened V by 4 bases and J by 8 bases, and 17 bases separated the two germline ends. DNA for the CDR3: TGTGCCAGTAGTACCCTGCACCCGTTTGAAGGCTACACCTTC. Translated: CASSTLHPFEGYTF. The full variable domain, rest sourced from reference TRBV19 and TRBJ1-2, is DGGITQSPKYLFRKEGQNVTLSCEQNLNHDAMYWYRQDPGQGLRLIYYSQIVNDFQKGDIAEGYSVSREKKESFPLTVTSAQKNPTAFYLCASSTLHPFEGYTFGSGTRLTVV.